These 9 T cell receptor beta chains came from one sample sequenced in a study of naive and memory T cell subsets. An oligonucleotide containing a UMI was ligated to the 3' end of TCR cDNA. Ligated cDNA underwent four rounds of PCR with nested alpha and beta constant region primers and SP2. TCRdb reanalysed the 5' RACE reads using MiXCR and keeps one entry per CDR3 protein. Among about 62,000 distinct CDR3 sequences listed, 8% were seen once. These receptors were obtained from a female donor in good health.

There are a few counts of this clonotype. The chain joins TRBV12-3 or TRBV12-4 to TRBJ2-1, with TRBD2 matching over 12 bases. Unmatched junction bases numbered 9, after V lost 5 bases and J lost 4 bases. The CDR3 runs 17 residues. DNA of the CDR3: TGTGCCAGCAGTCCGCGACTAGCGGGGGTCAAATACAATGAGCAGTTCTTC. Protein sequence: CASSPRLAGVKYNEQFF.

This clonotype was seen ten or more times. The chain recombines TRBV28 with TRBJ1-1; the D gene is possibly TRBD1 (6 bases). The V end was cut by 6 bases, the J end by 4 bases, with 6 bases between. Germline loops: CDR1 MDHEN, CDR2 SYDVKM. This CDR3 is 11 amino acids long. The CDR3 is CASSRGTEAFF. Written as DNA, the CDR3 is TGTGCCAGCAGCAGGGGCACTGAAGCTTTCTTT.

The J gene is TRBJ2-1, the V gene TRBV20-1, with 10 bases aligning to TRBD2. This CDR3 region has 18 residues. J gave up 1 base and V 0 bases, and 9 bases lay outside the gene matches. CDR1 and CDR2 from the germline V gene are DFQATT and SNEGSKA (reference sequence). The CDR3 loop is CSARDMSGGARSYNEQFF. CDR3 DNA sequence: TGCAGTGCTAGAGATATGAGCGGGGGGGCCAGATCCTACAATGAGCAGTTCTTC.

Only a few counts were recorded for this clonotype. The V gene is TRBV18, the J gene TRBJ2-1; perhaps TRBD1 as D (5 bases). CDR1 and CDR2 (germline): KGHSH, LQKENI. The V and J ends lost 3 bases and 4 bases respectively, with 10 bases between them. The CDR3 has 14 amino acids. DNA of the CDR3: TGTGCCAGCTCACCTATAGACAGATACAATGAGCAGTTCTTC. This encodes CASSPIDRYNEQFF.

This clonotype has a handful of counts. The chain uses TRBV27 and TRBJ2-5; a weak D match, TRBD1 (6 bases). Germline assignment: CDR1 MNHEY and CDR2 SMNVEV (reference sequence). Trimming pared 6 bases from V and 5 bases from J, leaving 16 bases between. The CDR3 is made up of 14 amino acids. CDR3 protein: CASRSGARPETQYF. In DNA, the CDR3 is TGTGCCAGCAGGTCAGGGGCCCGGCCCGAGACCCAGTACTTC.

This chain uses TRBV4-1 with TRBJ1-1; a weak D match, TRBD1 (5 bases). The germline V gene encodes CDR1 MGHRA and CDR2 YSYEKL. The CDR3 is 14 amino acids. Trimming removed 5 bases from V and 4 bases from J, with 14 bases in between. This CDR3 reads CASSTWTGATEAFF. DNA for the CDR3: TGCGCCAGCAGCACTTGGACCGGGGCCACTGAAGCTTTCTTT.

The chain uses TRBV6-5 and TRBJ2-2, with 7 bases lining up with TRBD1. The V gene's germline CDR1 is MNHEY and CDR2 SVGAGI. Unmatched junction bases numbered 9, after V lost 6 bases and J lost 5 bases. CDR3 length: 15 residues. CDR3 in DNA: TGTGCCAGCAGGACCTCAGGGGGAGCGACCGGGGAGCTGTTTTTT. Protein product: CASRTSGGATGELFF.

In its sample, this clonotype was seen many times. The rearrangement links TRBV30 to TRBJ2-1; 7 bases are shared with TRBD2. V lost 5 bases, J lost 0 bases, and 10 bases stayed unmatched. Germline CDR1 reads GTSNPN; CDR2 reads SVGIG (reference sequence). The CDR3 is 16 amino acids. CDR3 sequence reads: CAWEPLAEGSYNEQFF. CDR3 coding DNA: TGTGCCTGGGAACCCCTAGCGGAAGGCTCCTACAATGAGCAGTTCTTC. The full variable domain, in which reference TRBV30 and TRBJ2-1 provide the parts outside the CDR3, is SQTIHQWPATLVQPVGSPLSLECTVEGTSNPNLYWYRQAAGRGLQLLFYSVGIGQISSEVPQNLSASRPQDRQFILSSKKLLLSDSGFYLCAWEPLAEGSYNEQFFGPGTRLTVL.

The chain employs TRBV12-3 or TRBV12-4 and TRBJ1-1, with unresolved D. The ends were cut back, 7 bases at V and 6 bases at J, with 18 bases in the middle. The CDR3 totals 14 residues. The CDR3 DNA is TGTGCCAGCACCCTGGTCCCTTCTAGGGCTGAAGCTTTCTTT. Translated, it gives CASTLVPSRAEAFF.